The 18 T cell receptor beta chains below were found in one sample sequenced in a study of blood T cells in healthy people across ages. Then a second PCR, running roughly 7 to 11 cycles, was carried out with a sample-barcoded 5' primer and a J-beta primer mix. TCRdb re-called the 5' RACE reads with MiXCR, one entry per CDR3 protein. The table shows about 640,000 distinct CDR3 sequences, with under 65% occurring only once. Specimen: blood. The receptor set was obtained from a man in his sixties in good health.

V and J are TRBV29-1 and TRBJ2-5; 7 nucleotides line up with TRBD2. V dropped 4 bases and J dropped 1; count of bases not matched to a gene: 6. In germline, CDR1 is SQVTM, CDR2 ANQGSEA. The CDR3 is 14 amino acids. For the CDR3, the DNA is TGCAGCGTTGGGGGGGAGGGCCTCCAAGAGACCCAGTACTTC. This translates into CSVGGEGLQETQYF.

With regard to this clonotype: A clone one base away is much larger, so this may be a read error. The V call is TRBV3-1, the J call TRBJ1-1, with D possibly being TRBD1 (6 bases). CDR3 length: 13 amino acids. Germline CDR1 reads LGHDT; CDR2 reads YNNKEL (reference sequence). V was clipped by 4 bases and J by 6 bases, with 12 bases between them. The CDR3 DNA follows: TGTGCCAGCAGCCCCGCAGGGGCGGCTGAAGCTTTCTTT. Residues: CASSPAGAAEAFF.

The chain couples TRBV29-1 to TRBJ1-2; possible D gene TRBD1, 6 bases. From germline, CDR1 is SQVTM and CDR2 ANQGSEA. Trimming took 7 bases from V and 4 from J, leaving 16 bases between them. The CDR3 is 13 residues long. The CDR3 nucleotides are TGCAGCGCCGTAACAGGGCAGCGCTATGGCTACACCTTC. Encoded protein: CSAVTGQRYGYTF.

The count of this clonotype is one. The rearrangement uses TRBV10-3 and TRBJ2-3; 9 nucleotides line up with TRBD2. The CDR3 consists of 14 residues. J gave up 3 bases and V 7 bases, and 5 bases lay outside the gene matches. The germline V gene has CDR1 ENHRY and CDR2 SYGVKD. CDR3 nucleotides: TGTGCCATCAACGGCGGGGGGGCGACAGATACGCAGTATTTT. Protein product: CAINGGGATDTQYF.

The V call is TRBV6-2 or TRBV6-3, the J call TRBJ1-1, with TRBD1 identical over 7 bases. There are 13 residues in the CDR3. Germline V lookup: CDR1 MNHEY, CDR2 SVGEGT. The trim removed 8 bases at V and 0 bases at J, leaving 3 bases unmatched. CDR3 amino acids: CASGGTVNTEAFF. CDR3 DNA: TGTGCCAGCGGAGGGACAGTGAACACTGAAGCTTTCTTT.

V is TRBV3-1 and J is TRBJ1-1; D gene unclear. Trimming shortened V by 4 bases and J by 1 base, and 13 bases separated the two germline ends. Germline V gives CDR1 LGHDT, CDR2 YNNKEL (reference sequence). This CDR3 is 15 amino acids long. Written as DNA, the CDR3 is TGTGCCAGCAGCCCCTCGGACGGAAAGAACACTGAAGCTTTCTTT. It yields the protein CASSPSDGKNTEAFF.

V and J are TRBV7-2 and TRBJ2-7; 10 positions match TRBD1. The CDR3 spans 15 residues. V was pared by 5 bases and J by 0 bases, with 4 bases of the junction left unmatched. Germline V gives CDR1 SGHTA, CDR2 FQGNSA. The CDR3 bases are TGTGCCAGCAGCCCAAGGACAGGGGGCTCCTACGAGCAGTACTTC. Encoded protein: CASSPRTGGSYEQYF.

This rearrangement joins TRBV15 to TRBJ2-1; maybe TRBD2 (5 bases). The CDR3 runs 15 residues. V lost 0 bases and J lost 4, with 10 bases in between. Germline CDR1 reads LNHNV; CDR2 reads YYDKDF (reference sequence). In nucleotides, the CDR3 is TGTGCCACCAGCAGAGATCGCGGACTTTACAATGAGCAGTTCTTC. It is translated as CATSRDRGLYNEQFF. Using reference TRBV15 and TRBJ2-1 for the parts outside the CDR3, the full variable domain is DAMVIQNPRYQVTQFGKPVTLSCSQTLNHNVMYWYQQKSSQAPKLLFHYYDKDFNNEADTPDNFQSRRPNTSFCFLDIRSPGLGDTAMYLCATSRDRGLYNEQFFGPGTRLTVL.

J is TRBJ1-1 and V is TRBV28; D is undetermined. Germline CDR1 reads MDHEN; CDR2 reads SYDVKM. Trimming cost V 6 bases and J 6 bases, with 20 bases left between them. The CDR3 is 15 residues long. CDR3: CASSLDLTAQSEAFF. For the CDR3, the DNA is TGTGCCAGCAGCCTTGATTTAACAGCTCAATCTGAAGCTTTCTTT.

This clonotype has only a few counts. CDR3 nucleotides: TGTGCCAGCAGCTTAGACCGGAAACATGGCTACACCTTC. Translation gives CASSLDRKHGYTF. V and J are TRBV11-2 and TRBJ1-2, with D uncertain. CDR3 length equals 13 residues. V lost 0 bases and J 6 bases, leaving 8 bases between the germline ends. Germline V lookup: CDR1 SGHAT, CDR2 FQNNGV.

This clonotype was recorded only once. V and J are TRBV7-8 and TRBJ1-4; D not resolved. Trimming removed 7 bases at V and 7 bases at J, with 25 bases between. The germline gives CDR1 SGHVS, CDR2 FQNEAQ. The CDR3 is made up of 17 amino acids. For the CDR3, the DNA is TGTGCCAGCACCCCTTACTCAGAGGATTTGAGAGGTGAAAAACTGTTTTTT. Translation: CASTPYSEDLRGEKLFF.

DNA of the CDR3: TGCAGCGTTGAAGCCGTCATCAGATCCGCAGATACGCAGTATTTT. Translated: CSVEAVIRSADTQYF. The chain is built from TRBV29-1 and TRBJ2-3, with D uncertain. V was shortened by 1 base and J by 4 bases, with 15 bases between the two germline ends. This CDR3 has 15 residues. Per the germline V gene, CDR1 is SQVTM and CDR2 is ANQGSEA.

The genes are TRBV12-3 or TRBV12-4 and TRBJ2-3; 10 nucleotides agree with TRBD2. The junction had 13 bases not matched to a gene; V was cut back by 7 bases and J by 0 bases. There are 18 residues in the CDR3. In DNA, the CDR3 is TGTGCCAGCACCGCGGGACTAGCGCTTCGATCTAGCACAGATACGCAGTATTTT. Translating it yields CASTAGLALRSSTDTQYF.

This rearrangement joins TRBV20-1 to TRBJ2-3, with D perhaps matching TRBD1 (6 bases). Germline-derived CDR1 and CDR2 are DFQATT and SNEGSKA (reference sequence). Between the trimmed V and J ends, which lost 3 bases and 7 bases, there was a span of 14 bases. The CDR3 is 13 amino acids. The CDR3 region is CSARGQGRYTQYF. In DNA form, the CDR3 reads TGCAGTGCTAGGGGTCAGGGGAGATATACGCAGTATTTT.

The gene calls are TRBV20-1 and TRBJ2-3, with D possibly TRBD2 on 6 matching bases. The ends were cut back, 1 base at V and 2 bases at J, with 22 bases in the middle. The CDR3 has 18 residues. The germline V gene has CDR1 DFQATT and CDR2 SNEGSKA (reference sequence). The CDR3 spells CSARVAPGLATNTDTQYF. In nucleotides, the CDR3 is TGCAGTGCTAGAGTGGCCCCGGGGCTAGCGACCAACACAGATACGCAGTATTTT.

This chain joins TRBV29-1 and TRBJ2-3; 14 bases are a match to TRBD2. CDR3 length: 13 amino acids. V shed 8 bases and J 11 bases; nucleotides not matched to a gene: 9. The V gene's germline CDR1 is SQVTM and CDR2 ANQGSEA. CDR3 in amino acids: CSLGTSGGALQYF. The CDR3 nucleotides read TGCAGCCTCGGGACTAGCGGGGGCGCCTTGCAGTATTTT.

This sequence joins TRBV15 and TRBJ2-1, with D perhaps matching TRBD2 (7 bases). This CDR3 comprises 15 residues. The germline CDR1 and CDR2 sequences are LNHNV and YYDKDF (reference sequence). With 3 bases removed from V and 5 bases from J, the gap between germline ends came to 14 bases. The CDR3 loop reads CATSRGGGANNEQFF. In nucleotides, the CDR3 is TGTGCCACCAGCAGGGGAGGGGGGGCGAACAATGAGCAGTTCTTC.

This chain links TRBV4-1 with TRBJ1-1; 9 bases match TRBD1. Germline V lookup: CDR1 MGHRA, CDR2 YSYEKL. With 7 bases clipped from V and 1 base from J, the junction kept 7 bases outside the gene matches. CDR3 length equals 15 residues. In DNA form, the CDR3 reads TGCGCCAGCAACCGAGCGGGACAGGGGAACACTGAAGCTTTCTTT. Residues: CASNRAGQGNTEAFF.